One TCR beta chain is described in this entry. The CDR3 consists of 13 residues. V lost 5 bases to trimming and J lost 6 bases; unmatched junction nucleotides: 6. Germline assignment: CDR1 SEHNR and CDR2 FQNEAQ (reference sequence). The sample comes from a study of T cell changes during pregnancy in multiple sclerosis. Sequencing was performed with immunoSEQ multiplex PCR; in TCRdb, only in-frame clones are kept and a portion is missing. The sample has about 89,000 clones, just under 95% seen once; the top ten hold about 0.8%. The source material was peripheral blood, sampled in the third trimester of pregnancy. The chain is built from TRBV7-9 and TRBJ2-7; 8 bases are shared with TRBD1. The sequence came from a female donor with multiple sclerosis, enrolled in a pregnancy study. In DNA, the CDR3 is TGTGCCAGCAGCCCCGACAGGGGAGGCGAGCAGTACTTC. Translation gives CASSPDRGGEQYF.